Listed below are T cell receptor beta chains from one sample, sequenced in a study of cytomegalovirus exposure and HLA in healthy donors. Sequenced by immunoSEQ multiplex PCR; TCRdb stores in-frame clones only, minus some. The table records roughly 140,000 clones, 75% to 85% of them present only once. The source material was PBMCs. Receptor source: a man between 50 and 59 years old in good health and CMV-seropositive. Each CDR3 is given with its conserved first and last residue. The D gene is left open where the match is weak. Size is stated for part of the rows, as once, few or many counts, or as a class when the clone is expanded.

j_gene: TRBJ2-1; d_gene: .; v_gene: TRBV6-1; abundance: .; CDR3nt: TGTGCCAGCAGTGGACCCCTAGCCGGGAGAAGGGCCTACAATGAGCAGTTCTTC; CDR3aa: CASSGPLAGRRAYNEQFF
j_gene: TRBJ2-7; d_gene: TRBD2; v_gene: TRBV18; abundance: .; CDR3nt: TGTGCCAGCTCCGAAGCGGGAGGGCCATACGAGCAGTACTTC; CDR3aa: CASSEAGGPYEQYF
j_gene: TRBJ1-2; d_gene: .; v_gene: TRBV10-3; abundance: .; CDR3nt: TGTGCCATCAGTGCTGCGGAACTCGACACCGGTGGGAGCTATGGCTACACCTTC; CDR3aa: CAISAAELDTGGSYGYTF
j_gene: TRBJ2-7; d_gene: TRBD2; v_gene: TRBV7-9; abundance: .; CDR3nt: TGTGCCAGCAGCCCTAGAGGGACTAGTGTCTTCGCGGCTGGGGAGCAGTACTTC; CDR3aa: CASSPRGTSVFAAGEQYF
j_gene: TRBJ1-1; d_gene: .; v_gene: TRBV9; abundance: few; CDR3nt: TGTGCCAGCAGCGTATCCGTGAACACTGAAGCTTTCTTT; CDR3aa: CASSVSVNTEAFF
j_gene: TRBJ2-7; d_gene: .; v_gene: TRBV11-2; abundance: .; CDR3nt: TGTGCCAGCAGCTTAGAAAAGACGGAGACCTACGAGCAGTACTTC; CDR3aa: CASSLEKTETYEQYF
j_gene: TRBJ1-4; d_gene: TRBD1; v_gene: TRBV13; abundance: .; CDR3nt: TGTGCCAGCAGCTCGCGACAGGGGGCGGTAGAAAAACTGTTTTTT; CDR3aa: CASSSRQGAVEKLFF
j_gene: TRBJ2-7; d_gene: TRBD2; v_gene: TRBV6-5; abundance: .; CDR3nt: TGTGCCAGCAGTTTTAAGCGGGAGGGGGGGGAGCAGTACTTC; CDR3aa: CASSFKREGGEQYF
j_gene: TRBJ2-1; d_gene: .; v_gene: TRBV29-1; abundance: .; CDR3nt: TGCAGCGTTGAGTTCAGGGATGGTGAGCAGTTCTTC; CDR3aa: CSVEFRDGEQFF
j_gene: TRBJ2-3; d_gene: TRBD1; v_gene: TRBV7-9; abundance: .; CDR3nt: TGTTCCAGCAGAGGGGGCGTCAGCACAGATACGCAGTATTTT; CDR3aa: CSSRGGVSTDTQYF
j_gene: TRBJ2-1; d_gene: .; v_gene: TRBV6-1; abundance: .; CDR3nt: TGTGCCAGCAGTGAGCGGTCAGAGTGGGCCTACAATGAGCAGTTCTTC; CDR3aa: CASSERSEWAYNEQFF
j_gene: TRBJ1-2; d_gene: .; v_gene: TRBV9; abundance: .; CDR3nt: TGTGCCAGCAGCGTAGAGCTAGGCAACTATGGCTACACCTTC; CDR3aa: CASSVELGNYGYTF
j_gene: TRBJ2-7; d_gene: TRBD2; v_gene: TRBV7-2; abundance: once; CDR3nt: TGTGCCAGCAGCACCGGACTAGCGGGAAGATACGAGCAGTACTTC; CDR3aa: CASSTGLAGRYEQYF
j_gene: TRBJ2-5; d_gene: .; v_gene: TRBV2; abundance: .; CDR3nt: TGTGCCAGCGGGCAGGGATTGGATCCCAAAGAGACCCAGTACTTC; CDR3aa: CASGQGLDPKETQYF
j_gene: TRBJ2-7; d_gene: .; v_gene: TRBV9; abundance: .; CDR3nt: TGTGCCAGCAGCGGGGCTCCCGGGACACCTGAGCAGTACTTC; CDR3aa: CASSGAPGTPEQYF
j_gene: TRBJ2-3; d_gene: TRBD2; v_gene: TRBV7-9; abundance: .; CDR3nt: TGTGCCAGCAACCTACCGGGAGGCACGCAGTATTTT; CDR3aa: CASNLPGGTQYF
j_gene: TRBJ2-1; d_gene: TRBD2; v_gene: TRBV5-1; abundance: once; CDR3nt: TGCGCCAGCAGCAAGGTATTGGGAGGGGATGAGCAGTTCTTC; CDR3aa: CASSKVLGGDEQFF
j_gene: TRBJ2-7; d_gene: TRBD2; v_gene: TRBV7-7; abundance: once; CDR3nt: TGTGCTAGCAGCTTCGGACTAGCGGGCTCCTACGAGCAGTACTTC; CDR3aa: CASSFGLAGSYEQYF
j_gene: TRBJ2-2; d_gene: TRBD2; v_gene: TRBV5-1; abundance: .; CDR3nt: TGCGCCAGCAGCTTGTTGGGTAGCGGGGTCACCGGGGAGCTGTTTTTT; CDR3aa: CASSLLGSGVTGELFF
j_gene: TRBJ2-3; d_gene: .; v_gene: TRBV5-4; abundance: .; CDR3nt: TGTGCCAGCAGCGTTGGGCGGGGTAGTATGACAGATACGCAGTATTTT; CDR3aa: CASSVGRGSMTDTQYF
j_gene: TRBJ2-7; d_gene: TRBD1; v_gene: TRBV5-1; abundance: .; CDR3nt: TGCGCCAGCAGCTTAGGACAGGGGGCATCCTACGAGCAGTACTTC; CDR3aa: CASSLGQGASYEQYF
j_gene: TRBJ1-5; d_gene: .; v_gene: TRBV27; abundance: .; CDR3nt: TGTGCCAGCAGTTACCTACGTGAGAGCAATCAGCCCCAGCATTTT; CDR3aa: CASSYLRESNQPQHF
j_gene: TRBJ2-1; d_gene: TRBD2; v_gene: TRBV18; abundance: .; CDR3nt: TGTGCCAGCTCAGTACTAGCGGGGGACAATGAGCAGTTCTTC; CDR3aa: CASSVLAGDNEQFF
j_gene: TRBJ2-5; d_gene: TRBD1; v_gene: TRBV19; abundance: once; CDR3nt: TGTGCCAGTAGTTTATACAGGGGGCAAGAGACCCAGTACTTC; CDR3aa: CASSLYRGQETQYF
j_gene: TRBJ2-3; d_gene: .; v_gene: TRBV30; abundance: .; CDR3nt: TGTGCCTGGAGCCGAGCAGGGTCCGTTAGCACAGATACGCAGTATTTT; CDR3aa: CAWSRAGSVSTDTQYF
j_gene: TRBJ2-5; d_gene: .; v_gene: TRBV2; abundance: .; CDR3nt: TGTGCCAGCAAGGGACTCCACGGGGAGACCCAGTACTTC; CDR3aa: CASKGLHGETQYF
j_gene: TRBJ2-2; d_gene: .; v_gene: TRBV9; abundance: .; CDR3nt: TGTGCCAGCAGCGTCAGGGCAGCGAACACCGGGGAGCTGTTTTTT; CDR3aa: CASSVRAANTGELFF
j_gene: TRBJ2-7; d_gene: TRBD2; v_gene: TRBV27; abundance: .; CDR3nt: TGTGCCAGCAGGCGTCTAGCGGGAGTGTACGAGCAGTACTTC; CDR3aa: CASRRLAGVYEQYF
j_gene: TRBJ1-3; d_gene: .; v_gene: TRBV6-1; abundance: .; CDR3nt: TGTGCCAGCAGTGAAAGGAGGGGCGAGGACACCATATATTTT; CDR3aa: CASSERRGEDTIYF
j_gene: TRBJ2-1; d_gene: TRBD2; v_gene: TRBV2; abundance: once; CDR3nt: TGTGCCAGCAGTGAAGAACTAGCGGGGAACAATGAGCAGTTCTTC; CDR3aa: CASSEELAGNNEQFF
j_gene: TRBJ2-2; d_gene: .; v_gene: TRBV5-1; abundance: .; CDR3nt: TGCGCCAGCAGCCTAGGACAAGGCGGGGAGCTGTTTTTT; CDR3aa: CASSLGQGGELFF
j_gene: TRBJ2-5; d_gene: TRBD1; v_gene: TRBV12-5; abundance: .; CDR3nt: TGTGCTAGTGGTTCAGGGGGCCCGGAGACCCAGTACTTC; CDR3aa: CASGSGGPETQYF
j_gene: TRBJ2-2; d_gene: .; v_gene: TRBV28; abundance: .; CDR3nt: TGCGCCAGCAGTCCAACTGCCACGGGCGGGGAGCTGTTTTTT; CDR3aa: CASSPTATGGELFF
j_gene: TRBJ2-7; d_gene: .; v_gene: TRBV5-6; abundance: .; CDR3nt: TGTGCCAGCAGCTTGAACTCCGAGCAGTACTTC; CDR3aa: CASSLNSEQYF
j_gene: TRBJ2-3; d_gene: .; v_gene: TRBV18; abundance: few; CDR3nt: TGTGCCAGCTCACCACAGCTAGGGCGGGCAGATACGCAGTATTTT; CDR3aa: CASSPQLGRADTQYF
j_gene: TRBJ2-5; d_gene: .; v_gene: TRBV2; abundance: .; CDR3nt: TGTGCCAGCAGTCTAAGTGAGGAGACCCAGTACTTC; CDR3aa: CASSLSEETQYF
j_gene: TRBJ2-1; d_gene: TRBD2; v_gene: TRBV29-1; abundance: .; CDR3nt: TGCAGCGTCCCCGGGACTAGCGGGGGCTCCTACAATGAGCAGTTCTTC; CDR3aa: CSVPGTSGGSYNEQFF
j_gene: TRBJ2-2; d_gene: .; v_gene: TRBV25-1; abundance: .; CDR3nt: TGTGCCAGCAGTGAACCCCTCCCAGGGAACGGGGAGCTGTTTTTT; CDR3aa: CASSEPLPGNGELFF
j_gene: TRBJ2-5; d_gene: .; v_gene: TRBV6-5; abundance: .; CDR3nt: TGTGCCAGCAGGCCCGGGGTAGCGGAGGTGGAGACCCAGTACTTC; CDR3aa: CASRPGVAEVETQYF
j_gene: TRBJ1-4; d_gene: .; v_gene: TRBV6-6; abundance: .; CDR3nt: TGTGCCAGCAGTTACGCCCCGGGTCTCGTTGAAAAACTGTTTTTT; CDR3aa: CASSYAPGLVEKLFF
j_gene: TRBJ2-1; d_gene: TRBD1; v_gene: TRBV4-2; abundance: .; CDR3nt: TGTGCCAGCAGTTATACAGGGGTTTCCTACAATGAGCAGTTCTTC; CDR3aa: CASSYTGVSYNEQFF
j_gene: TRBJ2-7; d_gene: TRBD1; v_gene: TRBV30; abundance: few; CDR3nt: TGTGCCTGGAGCTTCGGGACAGGGGGCTACGAGCAGTACTTC; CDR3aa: CAWSFGTGGYEQYF
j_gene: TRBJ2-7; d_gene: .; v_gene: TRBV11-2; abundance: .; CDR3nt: TGTGCCAGCAGCTTAAAAAGAGTCCGGGAGTACGAGCAGTACTTC; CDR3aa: CASSLKRVREYEQYF
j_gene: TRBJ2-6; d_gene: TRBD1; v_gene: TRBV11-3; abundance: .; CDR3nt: TGTGCCAGCAGCTCCGACAGGGAGCGTGGGGCCAACGTCCTGACTTTC; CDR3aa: CASSSDRERGANVLTF
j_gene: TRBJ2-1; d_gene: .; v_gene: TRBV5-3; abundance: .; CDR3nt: TGTGCCAGAAGAGTCGGCAGGGAAAAGCAGTTCTTC; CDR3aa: CARRVGREKQFF